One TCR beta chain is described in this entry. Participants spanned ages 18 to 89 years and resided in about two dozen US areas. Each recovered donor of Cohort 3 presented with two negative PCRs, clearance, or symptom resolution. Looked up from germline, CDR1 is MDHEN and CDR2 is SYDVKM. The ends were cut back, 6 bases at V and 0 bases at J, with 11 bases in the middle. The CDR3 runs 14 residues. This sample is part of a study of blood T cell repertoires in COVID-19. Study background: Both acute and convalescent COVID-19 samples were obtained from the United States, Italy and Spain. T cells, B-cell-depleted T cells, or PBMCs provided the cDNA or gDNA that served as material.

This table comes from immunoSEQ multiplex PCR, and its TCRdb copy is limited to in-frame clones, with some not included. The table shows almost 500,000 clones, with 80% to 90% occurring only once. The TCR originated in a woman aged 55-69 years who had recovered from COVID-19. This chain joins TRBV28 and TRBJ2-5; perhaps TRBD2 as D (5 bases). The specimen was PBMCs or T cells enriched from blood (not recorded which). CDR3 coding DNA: TGTGCCAGCAGGGCAGCGGAGGACCAAGAGACCCAGTACTTC. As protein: CASRAAEDQETQYF.